The rows below give T cell receptor beta chains drawn from one sample of a study of PD-1 blockade in mismatch repair-deficient tumors. Sequencing was performed with immunoSEQ multiplex PCR; in TCRdb, only in-frame clones are kept and a portion is missing. The sample holds approximately 130,000 clones, 86% seen once. Sequenced here: peripheral blood, sampled 44 weeks after starting pembrolizumab. These receptors originate from an adult with mismatch repair-deficient cancer. Both conserved end residues are part of each CDR3.

V,CDR3
TRBV2,CASKQGLDSGRYEQYF
TRBV11-2,CASSLFEGSYNEQFF
TRBV7-6,CASSLGGRETQYF
TRBV7-2,CASSLAGLSYEQYF
TRBV29-1,CSVEWGKADTQYF
TRBV6-5,CASRQGYEQYF
TRBV10-3,CAISESAGRGNQPQHF
TRBV10-2,CASSIGEGRVNEQFF
TRBV18,CASSSGEQETQYF
TRBV5-8,CASSLGYYEQYF
TRBV6-5,CASSYSPMRDETQYF
TRBV7-8,CASSLGLGGTEAFF
TRBV13,CASSPLTGYGYTF
TRBV20-1,CSAGWGETQYF
TRBV18,CASSPDVTQYF
TRBV6-1,CASGDRGQGGELFF
TRBV5-1,CASSLQGSRGTDTQYF
TRBV7-9,CASSLGDRAAYGYTF
TRBV5-4,CASSDPQSGPLIEQYF
TRBV4-3,CASSQRLLAKNIQYF
TRBV7-3,CASSLVAGETYEQYF
TRBV28,CASRRTGAYEQYF
TRBV6-6,CASRPGGTAHYEQYF
TRBV14,CASSHQMRDNEQFF
TRBV14,CASSQGTWTGGGETQYF
TRBV7-8,CASSLGSAGIEQYF
TRBV4-3,CASSQLAGSYNEQFF
TRBV4-3,CASSHLLGRGNNYGYTF
TRBV4-1,CASSHPGRTSYEQYF
TRBV11-2,CASSLGLAGGFEQYF
TRBV4-2,CASSQEAGSQPQHF
TRBV16,CASSAERAQDPYEQYF
TRBV9,CASSVGDTQYF
TRBV10-2,CASSESSFYGYTF
TRBV6-5,CASSYSETLAEETQYF
TRBV10-3,CAISVGGLGGELFF
TRBV2,CASSGGRGLVGLGDTQYF
TRBV5-6,CASCLGSAKNIQYF
TRBV4-2,CASSREWGQGSQPQHF
TRBV6-5,CASRRSRTGELFF
TRBV6-5,CASSWGTADTQYF
TRBV29-1,CSVATQRFSYEQYF
TRBV29-1,CSTRDSGREKLFF
TRBV7-6,CASSLLVPAGGPPSSYNEQFF
TRBV5-1,CASSFGGEGEQYF
TRBV30,CAWHGRGTDTQYF
TRBV30,CAMRRSSYEQYF
TRBV30,CAWRGLAGRSSYNEQFF
TRBV13,CASSLWNFEQYF
TRBV2,CASSDLWVDPENEQFF
TRBV11-2,CASSFNSYDNEQFF
TRBV21-1,CASSEGDPWYPSNTEAFF
TRBV30,CAGDQGVWTEAFF
TRBV27,CASSTDSDVGYNEQFF
TRBV2,CASTRGWNGYTF
TRBV5-1,CASRVGAGGDEQYF
TRBV7-2,CASSLGLSPRREKLFF